There are a few counts of the clone carrying this T cell receptor beta chain. This sample stems from a study of molecular identifiers for immune sequencing clone quantification. Libraries for naive CD8 T cells, which were made from about 19,000 to 1,100,000 sorted cells, drew on 10%, 30% or 50% of the RNA. CD8+CD4-CCR7+CD45RA+ cells were sorted as naive CD8 T cells. Germline V gene sequence: CDR1 MDHEN, CDR2 SYDVKM. The V end was cut by 5 bases, the J end by 10 bases, with 12 bases between. The CDR3 has 12 amino acids. TCRdb ran MiXCR on the PCR reads and lists one entry per CDR3 protein. The sample lists 90,000 to 120,000 distinct CDR3 sequences, under 40% occurring once.

The TCR was taken from a human donor in good health. Some libraries in this study had Jurkat cell RNA spiked in. The chain has TRBV28 and TRBJ2-1, with D possibly being TRBD2 (5 bases). Material: naive CD8+ T cells from blood, with Jurkat cell RNA spiked in. Subset specified: FACS-sorted CD8+CD4-CCR7+CD45RA+ naive T cells. In DNA form, the CDR3 reads TGTGCCAGCAGTAGTCGGACTGAGGAGCAGTTCTTC. Protein product: CASSSRTEEQFF.